The 25 T cell receptor beta chains reported below all come from one sample, sequenced in a study of shared clonotypes between healthy human individuals. The method was immunoSEQ multiplex PCR; TCRdb's version includes in-frame clones alone and lacks a portion of them. Among fewer than 550,000 clones listed, about 79% were seen once. The specimen sequenced was PBMCs. All receptors come from a woman aged 40 to 50 in good health. Some clones in this sample may be carry-over from other donors' samples.

The gene calls are TRBV7-3 and TRBJ2-3; a weak D match, TRBD2 (5 bases). The CDR3 is 15 residues long. CDR1 SGHTA and CDR2 FQGTGA come from the germline V gene. Trimming removed 1 base at V and 0 bases at J, with 8 bases between. The CDR3 bases are TGTGCCAGCAGCTTAAATAGCGCTAGCACAGATACGCAGTATTTT. Translating it yields CASSLNSASTDTQYF.

This chain connects TRBV4-2 to TRBJ2-7, with TRBD2 identical over 7 bases. The CDR3 length is 13 residues. Germline trimming cut 5 bases from V and 1 base from J; bases unmatched to any gene: 2. Germline lookup yields CDR1 LGHNA and CDR2 YNFKEQ. The CDR3 nucleotides read TGTGCCAGCAGCGGGAGGGAGTCCTACGAGCAGTACTTC. As protein: CASSGRESYEQYF.

CDR3 coding DNA: TGTGCCAGCAGCGTGGGACTAGCGGGAGAAGGCCTCCAAGAGACCCAGTACTTC. This sequence encodes CASSVGLAGEGLQETQYF. V is TRBV9 and J is TRBJ2-5; 14 positions match TRBD2. This CDR3 comprises 18 residues. V lost 2 bases, J lost 1 base, and 7 bases stayed unmatched. CDR1 SGDLS and CDR2 YYNGEE come from the germline V gene.

The rearrangement joins TRBV21-1 to TRBJ1-5; the table's TRBD1 call for D was not verified on the DNA. TRBV21-1 is tagged as a pseudogene. The CDR3 contains 16 residues. DNA for the CDR3: TGTGCCAGCAGCAAAAGACAGGGATATAGCAATCAGCCCCAGCATTTT. Encoded protein: CASSKRQGYSNQPQHF.

This clone was seen more than once but under ten times. The chain couples TRBV29-1 to TRBJ2-7; D may correspond to TRBD1 or TRBD2 (5 bases each). V gave up 1 base and J gave up 5 bases, with 15 bases separating them. Per the germline V gene, CDR1 is SQVTM and CDR2 is ANQGSEA. This CDR3 comprises 14 residues. The CDR3 reads CSVEAPGPRDEQYF. In nucleotides, the CDR3 is TGCAGCGTTGAAGCCCCGGGGCCGCGGGACGAGCAGTACTTC.

The chain is built from TRBV7-9 and TRBJ2-6, with unresolved D. V dropped 1 base and J dropped 0 bases, with 13 bases sitting between them. Per the germline V gene, CDR1 is SEHNR and CDR2 is FQNEAQ (reference sequence). The CDR3 is 18 residues long. CDR3 coding DNA: TGTGCCAGCAGCTTAGGGTCCTTAGATCTCTCTGGGGCCAACGTCCTGACTTTC. Translated: CASSLGSLDLSGANVLTF.

This rearrangement joins TRBV4-1 to TRBJ2-1, with D maybe TRBD2 (6 bases). Germline assignment: CDR1 MGHRA and CDR2 YSYEKL. The CDR3 has 16 residues. Trimming removed 1 base from V and 3 bases from J, with 13 bases in between. The CDR3 sequence: CASSQVGGRFYNEQFF. The CDR3 DNA is TGCGCCAGCAGCCAAGTGGGTGGGAGGTTCTACAATGAGCAGTTCTTC.

J is TRBJ1-6 and V is TRBV11-1; the D is unclear. Germline V gene lookup returns CDR1 SGHAT and CDR2 FQDESV (reference sequence). The V and J ends lost 5 bases and 5 bases respectively, with 10 bases between them. CDR3 size: 14 residues. The CDR3 DNA reads TGTGCCAGCAGCCGGAGTCTGAATAATTCACCCCTCCACTTT. It yields the protein CASSRSLNNSPLHF.

The J gene is TRBJ2-7, the V gene TRBV10-3; no definite D call. The ends were cut back, 2 bases at V and 0 bases at J, with 5 bases in the middle. The CDR3 covers 13 residues. The germline V gene has CDR1 ENHRY and CDR2 SYGVKD. The CDR3 bases are TGTGCCATCAGTGAGGGCAGCTCCTACGAGCAGTACTTC. Protein sequence: CAISEGSSYEQYF.

In this sample, this clone turned up once. The V and J genes are TRBV6-5 and TRBJ2-7; D may be TRBD2 (6 bases). Germline CDR1 and CDR2: MNHEY and SVGAGI. The V gene lost 0 bases and the J gene lost 4 bases, with 13 bases spanning the gap. The CDR3 contains 15 residues. For the CDR3, the DNA is TGTGCCAGCAGTTACTCGTCCGGGAGAATATACGAGCAGTACTTC. Protein: CASSYSSGRIYEQYF.

The rearrangement uses TRBV5-1 and TRBJ2-3, with 9 bases that match TRBD2. The CDR3 covers 16 residues. Trimming removed 5 bases from V and 4 bases from J; junction bases left unmatched: 11. The germline V gene has CDR1 SGHRS and CDR2 YFSETQ. DNA for the CDR3: TGCGCCAGCAGTCTCCCGGGACTAGCCGTAGCAGATACGCAGTATTTT. Amino acids: CASSLPGLAVADTQYF. Supplemented by reference TRBV5-1 and TRBJ2-3, the full variable domain reads KAGVTQTPRYLIKTRGQQVTLSCSPISGHRSVSWYQQTPGQGLQFLFEYFSETQRNKGNFPGRFSGRQFSNSRSEMNVSTLELGDSALYLCASSLPGLAVADTQYFGPGTRLTVL.

This rearrangement joins TRBV28 to TRBJ2-5; 7 nucleotides match TRBD2. V gave up 3 bases and J gave up 4 bases; unmatched junction bases: 8. Germline assignment: CDR1 MDHEN and CDR2 SYDVKM. CDR3 length equals 15 residues. CDR3 DNA: TGTGCCAGCAGTTTTGGGGGAGGGCCCCGAGAGACCCAGTACTTC. This gives the protein CASSFGGGPRETQYF.

This clone came up many times. The genes are TRBV7-2 and TRBJ2-7; 7 bases align to TRBD1. CDR3 size: 15 residues. The germline gives CDR1 SGHTA, CDR2 FQGNSA. Trimming at V came to 5 bases and at J to 2 bases, leaving 9 bases not matched to a gene. The CDR3 coding sequence is TGTGCCAGCAGCCCGCAAGCCGACAGGGCCTACGAGCAGTACTTC. Encoded protein: CASSPQADRAYEQYF.

In this sample, this clone turned up many times. The V call is TRBV10-1, the J call TRBJ2-3; TRBD1 aligns across 10 bases. Germline values: CDR1 WNHNN, CDR2 SYGVQD (reference sequence). The CDR3 runs to 15 residues. V trimming: 4 bases; J trimming: 2 bases; junction bases outside the gene matches: 3. This chain's CDR3 is CASSVGTGDTDTQYF. The DNA of the CDR3 is TGCGCCAGCAGTGTTGGGACAGGGGACACAGATACGCAGTATTTT.

V gene TRBV9 combines with J gene TRBJ2-1, with D possibly called TRBD1 or TRBD2 (5 bases each). CDR3 length equals 15 residues. Trimming shortened V by 1 base and J by 8 bases, and 16 bases separated the two germline ends. Germline values: CDR1 SGDLS, CDR2 YYNGEE. Here the CDR3 reads CASSVTGTESDEQFF. DNA of the CDR3: TGTGCCAGCAGCGTAACCGGGACCGAGTCCGATGAGCAGTTCTTC.

J is TRBJ1-5 and V is TRBV30, with 8 bases matching TRBD1. The CDR3 totals 13 residues. V shed 3 bases and J 3 bases; nucleotides not matched to a gene: 1. Germline loops: CDR1 GTSNPN, CDR2 SVGIG (reference sequence). This CDR3 reads CAWRDRDNQPQHF. The DNA for the CDR3 is TGTGCCTGGAGGGACAGGGACAATCAGCCCCAGCATTTT.

This chain connects TRBV7-9 to TRBJ2-7, with 9 bases fitting TRBD1. There are 16 residues in the CDR3. J gave up 3 bases and V 2 bases, and 8 bases lay outside the gene matches. Germline V gene lookup returns CDR1 SEHNR and CDR2 FQNEAQ (reference sequence). CDR3 DNA: TGTGCCAGCAGCTTACTTGGCTGGGACAGGGACTACGAGCAGTACTTC. Translation: CASSLLGWDRDYEQYF.

The chain has TRBV5-1 and TRBJ2-7; D perhaps matches TRBD1 (7 bases). The germline gives CDR1 SGHRS, CDR2 YFSETQ. The V and J ends lost 6 bases and 4 bases respectively, with 14 bases between them. The CDR3 consists of 13 residues. This CDR3 is CASTVSGGYEQYF. The CDR3 region has the DNA TGCGCCAGCACAGTTTCAGGGGGGTACGAGCAGTACTTC.

This chain uses TRBV18 with TRBJ2-7; unclear D gene. Germline CDR1 and CDR2: KGHSH and LQKENI. The CDR3 sequence is 14 residues long. V gave up 0 bases and J gave up 10 bases, with 16 bases separating them. The CDR3 sequence is CASSPPSRDTLQYF. The CDR3, as DNA: TGTGCCAGCTCACCACCCTCTCGCGATACCCTACAGTACTTC.

This clone was recorded a few times. V and J are TRBV29-1 and TRBJ2-1, with D maybe TRBD2 (6 bases). The germline V gene has CDR1 SQVTM and CDR2 ANQGSEA. The CDR3 is made up of 14 amino acids. The ends were cut back, 6 bases at V and 0 bases at J, with 12 bases in the middle. In DNA, the CDR3 is TGCAGCGTAGTAGCGGCTAGCTCCTACAATGAGCAGTTCTTC. Residues: CSVVAASSYNEQFF.

The chain joins TRBV27 to TRBJ1-5; D is possibly TRBD1 (6 bases). Trimming took off 6 bases at V and 9 bases at J, with 12 bases between the two ends. Germline V lookup: CDR1 MNHEY, CDR2 SMNVEV (reference sequence). The CDR3 is 12 amino acids. CDR3 DNA: TGTGCCAGCAGGACAGGTACCGGGCCCCAGCATTTT. Translating gives CASRTGTGPQHF.

V and J are TRBV27 and TRBJ1-4; 10 bases agree with TRBD1. V shed 9 bases and J 8 bases; nucleotides not matched to a gene: 6. Germline V CDR1 and CDR2: MNHEY, SMNVEV (reference sequence). The CDR3 runs to 13 residues. Here the CDR3 DNA reads TGTGCCAGTAACGGGACAGGGGACGAAAAACTGTTTTTT. Its translation is CASNGTGDEKLFF.

The chain carries TRBV4-1 and TRBJ1-4; D is unresolved. With 2 bases removed from V and 8 bases from J, the gap between germline ends came to 18 bases. Germline CDR1 is MGHRA and CDR2 is YSYEKL. There are 16 residues in the CDR3. CDR3 bases: TGCGCCAGCAGCCAACCCACATCCGGGGTTAGCGAAAAACTGTTTTTT. The encoded protein is CASSQPTSGVSEKLFF.

The CDR3 loop is CASSPRTGEIWASNYGYTF. The CDR3 DNA is TGTGCCAGTAGTCCCCGGACAGGGGAAATCTGGGCCTCTAACTATGGCTACACCTTC. V gene TRBV19 combines with J gene TRBJ1-2, with 9 bases lining up with TRBD1. Germline V gives CDR1 LNHDA, CDR2 SQIVND (reference sequence). This CDR3 is built from 19 residues. With 5 bases clipped from V and 0 bases from J, the junction kept 16 bases outside the gene matches.

J is TRBJ2-5 and V is TRBV30; 9 bases are a match to TRBD2. The J call may be incorrect, as the DNA end agrees better with TRBJ2-7. The CDR3 extends over 14 amino acids. Germline assignment: CDR1 GTSNPN and CDR2 SVGIG (reference sequence). The CDR3 bases are TGTGCCTGGCGAAAAGCGGGAGGCTCCTACGAGCAGTACTTC. This encodes CAWRKAGGSYEQYF.